These T cell receptor beta chains were read from a single sample in a study of cytomegalovirus exposure and HLA in healthy donors. Sequencing used immunoSEQ multiplex PCR; TCRdb keeps in-frame clones, though not all of them. Of 130,000 to 150,000 clones in the sample, roughly three quarters were seen once. The material sequenced was PBMCs. The receptors originated from a young man in good health and CMV-seronegative. CDR3s include the opening cysteine and the closing phenylalanine or tryptophan. Fields, in order: D gene, clone size, V gene, J gene, CDR3 DNA, CDR3 protein. A D gene is named only where the DNA matches it firmly. Clone sizes are given selectively: once, few, many, or a class where the clone is expanded.

d_call: NA
clone_size: NA
v_call: TRBV29-1
j_call: TRBJ1-2
cdr3_nt: TGCAGCGTTGAACAGGGAGGAGGGTTAGGAGGCTACACCTTC
cdr3_aa: CSVEQGGGLGGYTF

d_call: NA
clone_size: once
v_call: TRBV18
j_call: TRBJ2-2
cdr3_nt: TGTGCCAGCTCACCATTATCGCTCGAGGGAGGCACCGGGGAGCTGTTTTTT
cdr3_aa: CASSPLSLEGGTGELFF

d_call: TRBD1
clone_size: NA
v_call: TRBV4-2
j_call: TRBJ2-3
cdr3_nt: TGTGCCAGCAGCCACCTGGGACAGGGCGATCTCACAGATACGCAGTATTTT
cdr3_aa: CASSHLGQGDLTDTQYF

d_call: NA
clone_size: few
v_call: TRBV4-3
j_call: TRBJ1-6
cdr3_nt: TGCGCCAGCAGCCCCTCTGGTAGGGGGTTCAGTTCACCCCTCCACTTT
cdr3_aa: CASSPSGRGFSSPLHF

d_call: NA
clone_size: NA
v_call: TRBV5-1
j_call: TRBJ1-2
cdr3_nt: TGCGCCAGCAGCTGGCAGACAAAAGGTGGCTATGGCTACACCTTC
cdr3_aa: CASSWQTKGGYGYTF

d_call: NA
clone_size: once
v_call: TRBV2
j_call: TRBJ2-5
cdr3_nt: TGTGCCAGCAGTGAGGGACTCAGGGGAGGGGAGACCCAGTACTTC
cdr3_aa: CASSEGLRGGETQYF

d_call: NA
clone_size: NA
v_call: TRBV20-1
j_call: TRBJ2-5
cdr3_nt: TGCAGTGCTAGACTAGTCGGAGAGCAGTACTTC
cdr3_aa: CSARLVGEQYF

d_call: NA
clone_size: NA
v_call: TRBV27
j_call: TRBJ2-1
cdr3_nt: TGTGCCAGCAGTTTGCTGCGCGGTGAGCAGTTCTTC
cdr3_aa: CASSLLRGEQFF

d_call: TRBD1
clone_size: NA
v_call: TRBV4-2
j_call: TRBJ1-4
cdr3_nt: TGTGCCAGCAGCCAAGAGGAGGGACAGGGAAGAGAAAAACTGTTTTTT
cdr3_aa: CASSQEEGQGREKLFF

d_call: TRBD1
clone_size: NA
v_call: TRBV7-6
j_call: TRBJ2-5
cdr3_nt: TGTGCCAGCAGCTCTCGACAGGGGGCATTCCAAGAGACCCAGTACTTC
cdr3_aa: CASSSRQGAFQETQYF

d_call: NA
clone_size: NA
v_call: TRBV7-2
j_call: TRBJ2-7
cdr3_nt: TGTGCCAGTAAAGGGGGCTCCTACGAGCAGTACTTC
cdr3_aa: CASKGGSYEQYF

d_call: TRBD1
clone_size: once
v_call: TRBV4-2
j_call: TRBJ1-6
cdr3_nt: TGTGCCAGCAGCCAAGGGGGGACAGGGCCCCTAACACCCCTCCACTTT
cdr3_aa: CASSQGGTGPLTPLHF

d_call: NA
clone_size: NA
v_call: TRBV4-2
j_call: TRBJ1-1
cdr3_nt: TGTGCCAGCAGCCAAACCACAGAAACGAACACTGAAGCTTTCTTT
cdr3_aa: CASSQTTETNTEAFF

d_call: TRBD1
clone_size: NA
v_call: TRBV27
j_call: TRBJ1-4
cdr3_nt: TGTGCCAGCAGCGGGACATGGCCCATCAGGGGGAAACTGTTTTTT
cdr3_aa: CASSGTWPIRGKLFF

d_call: NA
clone_size: NA
v_call: TRBV5-8
j_call: TRBJ1-2
cdr3_nt: TGTGCCAGCAGCTCTCGGAACTATGGCTACACCTTC
cdr3_aa: CASSSRNYGYTF

d_call: NA
clone_size: few
v_call: TRBV5-1
j_call: TRBJ1-1
cdr3_nt: TGCGCCAGCAGCTTGGGAGCCGGGGGCACTGAAGCTTTCTTT
cdr3_aa: CASSLGAGGTEAFF

d_call: TRBD2
clone_size: few
v_call: TRBV5-1
j_call: TRBJ2-5
cdr3_nt: TGCGCCAGCAGCCGGACTAGCGGGAGCATGGGGACCCAGTACTTC
cdr3_aa: CASSRTSGSMGTQYF

d_call: TRBD2
clone_size: NA
v_call: TRBV7-3
j_call: TRBJ2-2
cdr3_nt: TGTGCCAGCACCCCTGCTAGCGGGGGGGTGGTTGGTACCGGGGAGCTGTTTTTT
cdr3_aa: CASTPASGGVVGTGELFF

d_call: TRBD1
clone_size: NA
v_call: TRBV18
j_call: TRBJ2-7
cdr3_nt: TGTGCCAGCTCACCTAGACAGGGAGCTCTCCACTACGAGCAGTACTTC
cdr3_aa: CASSPRQGALHYEQYF

d_call: NA
clone_size: NA
v_call: TRBV20-1
j_call: TRBJ2-1
cdr3_nt: TGCAGTGCTCCTTTGAGCTATGAGCAGTTCTTC
cdr3_aa: CSAPLSYEQFF

d_call: NA
clone_size: NA
v_call: TRBV29-1
j_call: TRBJ1-2
cdr3_nt: TGCAGCGTTGAAGATCCGGAGCTTTCCTATGGCTACACCTTC
cdr3_aa: CSVEDPELSYGYTF

d_call: TRBD1
clone_size: NA
v_call: TRBV19
j_call: TRBJ1-1
cdr3_nt: TGTGCCAGTAGTCCCTACAGGGGGAACACTGAAGCTTTCTTT
cdr3_aa: CASSPYRGNTEAFF

d_call: TRBD1
clone_size: NA
v_call: TRBV9
j_call: TRBJ1-1
cdr3_nt: TGTGCCAGCAGCGCCACAGGGGGTACTGAAGCTTTCTTT
cdr3_aa: CASSATGGTEAFF

d_call: NA
clone_size: NA
v_call: TRBV5-1
j_call: TRBJ2-2
cdr3_nt: TGCGCCAGCAGCTTGGCCGAGACACCGAACACCGGGGAGCTGTTTTTT
cdr3_aa: CASSLAETPNTGELFF

d_call: TRBD1
clone_size: NA
v_call: TRBV7-3
j_call: TRBJ1-2
cdr3_nt: TGTGCCAGCAGCTTAATTGGGCCAGGGGGTGGCTACACCTTC
cdr3_aa: CASSLIGPGGGYTF

d_call: NA
clone_size: NA
v_call: TRBV7-2
j_call: TRBJ1-4
cdr3_nt: TGTGCCAGCAGCTTAGTTTGGACAGCTGAAAAACTGTTTTTT
cdr3_aa: CASSLVWTAEKLFF

d_call: NA
clone_size: NA
v_call: TRBV19
j_call: TRBJ1-1
cdr3_nt: TGTGCCAGTAGTTTAAACAGGAACACTGAAGCTTTCTTT
cdr3_aa: CASSLNRNTEAFF

d_call: TRBD2
clone_size: once
v_call: TRBV30
j_call: TRBJ2-1
cdr3_nt: TGTGCCTGGAGTGTCCGCGGGGGGGAGCAGTTCTTC
cdr3_aa: CAWSVRGGEQFF

d_call: NA
clone_size: NA
v_call: TRBV5-1
j_call: TRBJ1-1
cdr3_nt: TGCGCCAGCAGCTTGGTCGGGGGGACGAACACTGAAGCTTTCTTT
cdr3_aa: CASSLVGGTNTEAFF

d_call: TRBD1
clone_size: NA
v_call: TRBV6-1
j_call: TRBJ2-7
cdr3_nt: TGTGCCAGCAGGCCCCGGGACAGGGCGTCCTACGAGCAGTACTTC
cdr3_aa: CASRPRDRASYEQYF

d_call: TRBD1
clone_size: NA
v_call: TRBV5-1
j_call: TRBJ1-1
cdr3_nt: TGCGCCAGCACTAGACAGGGGGCGTTGACTGAAGCTTTCTTT
cdr3_aa: CASTRQGALTEAFF

d_call: NA
clone_size: once
v_call: TRBV19
j_call: TRBJ2-1
cdr3_nt: TGTGCCAGTAGTACTTCCCTCTACAATGAGCAGTTCTTC
cdr3_aa: CASSTSLYNEQFF

d_call: NA
clone_size: few
v_call: TRBV7-2
j_call: TRBJ2-5
cdr3_nt: TGTGCCAGCAGCTTAAGCAGGCCAGCGGGGACCCAGTACTTC
cdr3_aa: CASSLSRPAGTQYF

d_call: TRBD2
clone_size: NA
v_call: TRBV4-3
j_call: TRBJ2-3
cdr3_nt: TGCGCCAGCAGCCAAGCGGGGGGGCTTACAGATACGCAGTATTTT
cdr3_aa: CASSQAGGLTDTQYF

d_call: TRBD1
clone_size: NA
v_call: TRBV5-1
j_call: TRBJ2-7
cdr3_nt: TGCGCCAGCAGCTCCACCGGGACAGGGGGCGACGAGCAGTACTTC
cdr3_aa: CASSSTGTGGDEQYF

d_call: TRBD1
clone_size: NA
v_call: TRBV9
j_call: TRBJ2-3
cdr3_nt: TGTGCCAGCAGCGCCCGACAGGGAGCTCTTACGCAGTATTTT
cdr3_aa: CASSARQGALTQYF

d_call: TRBD2
clone_size: NA
v_call: TRBV30
j_call: TRBJ2-3
cdr3_nt: TGTGCCTGGAATCGGGCGGGGGGCCCAGATACGCAGTATTTT
cdr3_aa: CAWNRAGGPDTQYF

d_call: TRBD2
clone_size: NA
v_call: TRBV7-9
j_call: TRBJ2-7
cdr3_nt: TGTGCCAGCACGGGACTAGTAGCCCCCTACGAGCAGTACTTC
cdr3_aa: CASTGLVAPYEQYF

d_call: TRBD1
clone_size: NA
v_call: TRBV5-1
j_call: TRBJ2-7
cdr3_nt: TGCGCCAGCAGGGGACAGGGTCAATCCTACGAGCAGTACTTC
cdr3_aa: CASRGQGQSYEQYF

d_call: TRBD1
clone_size: NA
v_call: TRBV19
j_call: TRBJ1-2
cdr3_nt: TGTGCCAGTAGTTTTTTCGGGACAGGGGATGGCTACACCTTC
cdr3_aa: CASSFFGTGDGYTF

d_call: NA
clone_size: once
v_call: TRBV4-3
j_call: TRBJ1-2
cdr3_nt: TGCGCCAGCAGCCAAGATTCATTCGCGACAGCTACCTATGGCTACACCTTC
cdr3_aa: CASSQDSFATATYGYTF

d_call: TRBD1
clone_size: NA
v_call: TRBV5-1
j_call: TRBJ2-2
cdr3_nt: TGCGCCAGCAGCTTGTGGACAGGTCGGACCGGGGAGCTGTTTTTT
cdr3_aa: CASSLWTGRTGELFF

d_call: NA
clone_size: NA
v_call: TRBV6-6
j_call: TRBJ2-3
cdr3_nt: TGTGCCAGCAGTATAGGGGGGAGGGGAACAGATACGCAGTATTTT
cdr3_aa: CASSIGGRGTDTQYF

d_call: TRBD1
clone_size: few
v_call: TRBV5-1
j_call: TRBJ1-5
cdr3_nt: TGCGCCAGCAGCCCGTCTGGGACAGAGGGCGATCAGCCCCAGCATTTT
cdr3_aa: CASSPSGTEGDQPQHF

d_call: NA
clone_size: NA
v_call: TRBV4-2
j_call: TRBJ1-5
cdr3_nt: TGTGCCAGCAGCCAAGATTTCGACGGGGTGCATCAGCCCCAGCATTTT
cdr3_aa: CASSQDFDGVHQPQHF

d_call: TRBD1
clone_size: NA
v_call: TRBV5-1
j_call: TRBJ2-5
cdr3_nt: TGCGCCAGCAGCTTGAGCGGGACAGGGCACGGGGAGACCCAGTACTTC
cdr3_aa: CASSLSGTGHGETQYF

d_call: NA
clone_size: few
v_call: TRBV7-2
j_call: TRBJ1-5
cdr3_nt: TGTGCCAGCAAAAAAGAGTCGGGTGTTAATCAGCCCCAGCATTTT
cdr3_aa: CASKKESGVNQPQHF

d_call: TRBD2
clone_size: NA
v_call: TRBV2
j_call: TRBJ2-1
cdr3_nt: TGTGCCAGCAGTGGGACTAGCGGGGGCGGTTACAATGAGCAGTTCTTC
cdr3_aa: CASSGTSGGGYNEQFF

d_call: NA
clone_size: NA
v_call: TRBV15
j_call: TRBJ2-5
cdr3_nt: TGTGCCACCAGCAGAGGTGGCCGCGAGGAATACTTC
cdr3_aa: CATSRGGREEYF

d_call: TRBD1
clone_size: NA
v_call: TRBV5-5
j_call: TRBJ1-2
cdr3_nt: TGTGCCAGCAGCTTGCCGGGACAGCTATATGGCTACACCTTC
cdr3_aa: CASSLPGQLYGYTF

d_call: TRBD2
clone_size: NA
v_call: TRBV14
j_call: TRBJ2-7
cdr3_nt: TGTGCCAGCAGCCCCCGGGGAGGGATCTCCTACGAGCAGTACTTC
cdr3_aa: CASSPRGGISYEQYF

d_call: TRBD1
clone_size: NA
v_call: TRBV4-2
j_call: TRBJ1-1
cdr3_nt: TGTGCCAGCAGCCAGGAAACGACAGGGAGAAAGGGTCTGAACACTGAAGCTTTCTTT
cdr3_aa: CASSQETTGRKGLNTEAFF

d_call: NA
clone_size: NA
v_call: TRBV5-1
j_call: TRBJ2-1
cdr3_nt: TGCGCCAGCCGGCCTCAAGGGAGCTCCTACAATGAGCAGTTCTTC
cdr3_aa: CASRPQGSSYNEQFF

d_call: TRBD1
clone_size: few
v_call: TRBV30
j_call: TRBJ1-2
cdr3_nt: TGTGCCTGGAGTGTAGGGACAGTCGGGAGCTATGGCTACACCTTC
cdr3_aa: CAWSVGTVGSYGYTF